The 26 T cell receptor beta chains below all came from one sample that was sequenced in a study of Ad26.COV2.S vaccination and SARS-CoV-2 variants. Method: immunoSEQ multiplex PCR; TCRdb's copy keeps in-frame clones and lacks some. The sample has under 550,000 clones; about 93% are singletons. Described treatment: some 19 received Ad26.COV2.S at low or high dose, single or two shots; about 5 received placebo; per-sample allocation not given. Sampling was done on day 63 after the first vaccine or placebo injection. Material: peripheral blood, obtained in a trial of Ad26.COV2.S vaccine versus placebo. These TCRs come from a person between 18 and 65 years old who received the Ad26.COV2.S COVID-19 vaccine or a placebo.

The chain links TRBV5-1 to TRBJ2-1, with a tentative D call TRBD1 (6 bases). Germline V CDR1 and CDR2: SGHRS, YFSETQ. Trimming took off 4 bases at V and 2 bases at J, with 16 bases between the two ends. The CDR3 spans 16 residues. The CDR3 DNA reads TGCGCCAGCAGCCCCTTACAGGGAAGGACCTACAATGAGCAGTTCTTC. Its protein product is CASSPLQGRTYNEQFF.

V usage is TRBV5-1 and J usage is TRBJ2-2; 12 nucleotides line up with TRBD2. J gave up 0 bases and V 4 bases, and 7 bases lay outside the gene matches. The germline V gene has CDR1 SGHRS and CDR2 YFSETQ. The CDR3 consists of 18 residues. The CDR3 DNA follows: TGCGCCAGCAGCCCGGGACTAGCGGGTCGTGCGAACACCGGGGAGCTGTTTTTT. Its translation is CASSPGLAGRANTGELFF.

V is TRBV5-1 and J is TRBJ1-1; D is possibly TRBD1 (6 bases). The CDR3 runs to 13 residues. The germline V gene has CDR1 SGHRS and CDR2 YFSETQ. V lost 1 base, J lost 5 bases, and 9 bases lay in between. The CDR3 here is CASSLTGLTEAFF. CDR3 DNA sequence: TGCGCCAGCAGCTTGACAGGGTTAACTGAAGCTTTCTTT.

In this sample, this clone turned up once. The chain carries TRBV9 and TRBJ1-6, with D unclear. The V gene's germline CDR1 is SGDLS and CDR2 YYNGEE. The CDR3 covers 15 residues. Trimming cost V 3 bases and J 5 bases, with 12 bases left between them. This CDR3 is CASSATITNNSPLHF. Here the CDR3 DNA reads TGTGCCAGCAGCGCCACGATAACCAATAATTCACCCCTCCACTTT.

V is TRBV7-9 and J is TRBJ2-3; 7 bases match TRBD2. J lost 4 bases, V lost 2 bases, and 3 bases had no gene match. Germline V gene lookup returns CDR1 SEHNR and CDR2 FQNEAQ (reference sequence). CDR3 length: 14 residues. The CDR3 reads CASSLWAGADTQYF. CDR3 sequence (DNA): TGTGCCAGCAGCTTATGGGCGGGGGCAGATACGCAGTATTTT.

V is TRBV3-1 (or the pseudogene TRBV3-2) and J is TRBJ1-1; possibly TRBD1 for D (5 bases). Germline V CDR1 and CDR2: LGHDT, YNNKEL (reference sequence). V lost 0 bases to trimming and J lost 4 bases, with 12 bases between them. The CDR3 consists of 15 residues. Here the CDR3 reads CASSQDRGGSTEAFF. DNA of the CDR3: TGTGCCAGCAGCCAAGATCGGGGCGGGAGCACTGAAGCTTTCTTT.

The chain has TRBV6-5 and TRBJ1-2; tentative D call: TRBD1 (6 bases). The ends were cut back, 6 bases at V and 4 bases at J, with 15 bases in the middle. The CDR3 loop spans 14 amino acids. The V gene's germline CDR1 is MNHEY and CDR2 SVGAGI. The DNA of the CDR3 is TGTGCCAGCAGCGACCAAACAGGGTCCTATGGCTACACCTTC. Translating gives CASSDQTGSYGYTF.

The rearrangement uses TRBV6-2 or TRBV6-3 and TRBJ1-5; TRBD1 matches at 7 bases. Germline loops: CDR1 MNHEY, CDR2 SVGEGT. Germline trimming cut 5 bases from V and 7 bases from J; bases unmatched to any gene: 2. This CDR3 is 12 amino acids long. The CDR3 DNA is TGTGCCAGCAGTGGCAGGGGGCAGCCCCAGCATTTT. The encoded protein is CASSGRGQPQHF.

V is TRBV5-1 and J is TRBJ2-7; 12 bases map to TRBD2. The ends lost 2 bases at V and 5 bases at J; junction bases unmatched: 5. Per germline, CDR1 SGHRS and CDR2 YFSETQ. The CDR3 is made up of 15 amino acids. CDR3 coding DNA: TGCGCCAGCAGCTTTCGGACTAGCGGGACTGACGAGCAGTACTTC. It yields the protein CASSFRTSGTDEQYF.

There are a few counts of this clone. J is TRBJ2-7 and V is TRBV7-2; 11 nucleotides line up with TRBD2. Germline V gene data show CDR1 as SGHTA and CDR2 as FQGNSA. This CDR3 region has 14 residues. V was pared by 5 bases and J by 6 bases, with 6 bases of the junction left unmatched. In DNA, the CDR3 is TGTGCCAGCAGCATGACTAGCGGGACGGGCGAGCAGTACTTC. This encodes CASSMTSGTGEQYF.

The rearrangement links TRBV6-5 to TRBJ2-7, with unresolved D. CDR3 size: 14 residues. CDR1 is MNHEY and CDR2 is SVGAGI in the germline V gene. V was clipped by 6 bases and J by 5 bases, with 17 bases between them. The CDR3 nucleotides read TGTGCCAGCAGCCCCCCGCAGGCGGCTCACGAGCAGTACTTC. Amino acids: CASSPPQAAHEQYF.

CDR3 DNA: TGTGCCATCAGGTCCGGACAGAGTGAAGCTTTCTTT. The encoded protein is CAIRSGQSEAFF. The gene calls are TRBV10-3 and TRBJ1-1; D possibly corresponds to TRBD1 (6 bases). Deletions cut 6 bases from V and 7 bases from J, with 12 bases between. This CDR3 comprises 12 residues. Germline V gives CDR1 ENHRY, CDR2 SYGVKD.

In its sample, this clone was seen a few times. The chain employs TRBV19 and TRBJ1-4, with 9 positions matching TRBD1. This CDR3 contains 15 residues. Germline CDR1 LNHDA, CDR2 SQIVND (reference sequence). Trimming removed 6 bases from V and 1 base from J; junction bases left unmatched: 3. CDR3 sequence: CASSPDRGTNEKLFF. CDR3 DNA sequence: TGTGCCAGTAGCCCGGACAGGGGAACTAATGAAAAACTGTTTTTT.

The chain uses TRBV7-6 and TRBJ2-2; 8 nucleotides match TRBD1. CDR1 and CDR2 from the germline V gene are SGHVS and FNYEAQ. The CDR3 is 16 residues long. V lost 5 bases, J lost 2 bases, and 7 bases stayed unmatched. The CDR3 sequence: CASSPRTGINTGELFF. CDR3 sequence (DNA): TGTGCCAGCAGCCCCCGGACAGGGATCAACACCGGGGAGCTGTTTTTT.

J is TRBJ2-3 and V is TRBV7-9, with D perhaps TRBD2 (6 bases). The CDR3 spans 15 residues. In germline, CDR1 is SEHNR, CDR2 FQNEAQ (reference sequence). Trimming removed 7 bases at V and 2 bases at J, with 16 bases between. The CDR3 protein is CASTNPGGITDTQYF. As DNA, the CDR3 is TGTGCCAGCACTAACCCCGGAGGGATCACAGATACGCAGTATTTT.

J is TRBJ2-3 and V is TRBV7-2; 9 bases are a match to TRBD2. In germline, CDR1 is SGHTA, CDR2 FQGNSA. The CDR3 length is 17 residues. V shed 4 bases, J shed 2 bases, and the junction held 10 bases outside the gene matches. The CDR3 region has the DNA TGTGCCAGCAGCTCCTCCTTTGCGGGAGGGGTCACAGATACGCAGTATTTT. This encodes CASSSSFAGGVTDTQYF.

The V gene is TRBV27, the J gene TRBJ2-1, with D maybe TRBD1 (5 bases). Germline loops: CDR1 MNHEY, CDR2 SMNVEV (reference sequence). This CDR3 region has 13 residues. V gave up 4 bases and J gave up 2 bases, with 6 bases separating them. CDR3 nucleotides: TGTGCCAGCAGTTACAGGACCTACAATGAGCAGTTCTTC. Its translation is CASSYRTYNEQFF.

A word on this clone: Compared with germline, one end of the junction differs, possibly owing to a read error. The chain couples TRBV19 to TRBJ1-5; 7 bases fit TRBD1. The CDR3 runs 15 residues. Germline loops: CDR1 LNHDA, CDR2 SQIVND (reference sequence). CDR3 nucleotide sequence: TGTGCCAGTAGTGTAGACGGGACAGGCAATCAGCCCCAGCATTTT. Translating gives CASSVDGTGNQPQHF. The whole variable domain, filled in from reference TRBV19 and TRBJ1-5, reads DGGITQSPKYLFRKEGQNVTLSCEQNLNHDAMYWYRQDPGQGLRLIYYSQIVNDFQKGDIAEGYSVSREKKESFPLTVTSAQKNPTAFYLCASSVDGTGNQPQHFGDGTRLSIL.

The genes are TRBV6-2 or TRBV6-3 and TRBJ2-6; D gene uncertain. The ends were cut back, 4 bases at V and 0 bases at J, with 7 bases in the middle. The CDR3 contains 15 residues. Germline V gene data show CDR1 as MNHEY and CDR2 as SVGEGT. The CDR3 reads CASSSVISGANVLTF. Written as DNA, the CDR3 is TGTGCCAGCAGTTCGGTCATCTCTGGGGCCAACGTCCTGACTTTC.

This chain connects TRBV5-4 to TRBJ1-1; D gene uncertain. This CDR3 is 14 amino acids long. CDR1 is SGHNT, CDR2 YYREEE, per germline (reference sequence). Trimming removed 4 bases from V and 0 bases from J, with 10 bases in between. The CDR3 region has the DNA TGTGCCAGCAGCCTCGGCGGTATGAACACTGAAGCTTTCTTT. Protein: CASSLGGMNTEAFF.

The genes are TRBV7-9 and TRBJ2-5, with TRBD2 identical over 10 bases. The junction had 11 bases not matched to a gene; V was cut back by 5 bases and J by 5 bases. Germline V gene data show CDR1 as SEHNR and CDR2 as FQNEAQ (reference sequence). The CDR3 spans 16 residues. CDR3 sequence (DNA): TGTGCCAGCAGCCCGCCCCCTAGCGGGAGTTTTGAGACCCAGTACTTC. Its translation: CASSPPPSGSFETQYF.

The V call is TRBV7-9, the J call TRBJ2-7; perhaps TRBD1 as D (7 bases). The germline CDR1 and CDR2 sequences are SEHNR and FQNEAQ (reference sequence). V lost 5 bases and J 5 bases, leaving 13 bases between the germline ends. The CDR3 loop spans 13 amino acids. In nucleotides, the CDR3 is TGTGCCAGCAGCCCCAGGGGGGACCACGAGCAGTACTTC. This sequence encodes CASSPRGDHEQYF.

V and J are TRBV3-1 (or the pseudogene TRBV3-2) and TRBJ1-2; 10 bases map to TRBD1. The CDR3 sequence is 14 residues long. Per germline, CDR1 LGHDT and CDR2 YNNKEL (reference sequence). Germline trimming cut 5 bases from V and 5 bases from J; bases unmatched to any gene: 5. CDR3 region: CASSTPGQGYGYTF. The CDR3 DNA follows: TGTGCCAGCAGCACACCGGGACAGGGGTATGGCTACACCTTC.

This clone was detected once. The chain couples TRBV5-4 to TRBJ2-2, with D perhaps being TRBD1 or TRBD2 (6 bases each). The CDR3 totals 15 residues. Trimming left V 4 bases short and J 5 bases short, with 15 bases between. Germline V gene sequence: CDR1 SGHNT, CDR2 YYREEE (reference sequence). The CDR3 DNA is TGTGCCAGCAGCGTGCCAGGGGAGGTTACCGGGGAGCTGTTTTTT. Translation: CASSVPGEVTGELFF.

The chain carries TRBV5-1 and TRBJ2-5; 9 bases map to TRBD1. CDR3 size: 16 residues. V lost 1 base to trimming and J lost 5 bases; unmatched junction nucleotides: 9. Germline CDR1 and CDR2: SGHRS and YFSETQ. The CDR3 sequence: CASSLPRDRVEETQYF. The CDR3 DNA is TGCGCCAGCAGCTTGCCCCGGGACAGGGTTGAGGAGACCCAGTACTTC.

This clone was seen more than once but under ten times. In nucleotides, the CDR3 is TGTGCCAGCAGTGATAAGGGGACCATCTCCTACGAGCAGTACTTC. Encoded protein: CASSDKGTISYEQYF. The chain links TRBV6-1 to TRBJ2-7, with D perhaps TRBD1 or TRBD2 (5 bases each). The CDR3 sequence is 15 residues long. V was cut by 3 bases and J by 0 bases, with 12 bases left in between. Germline CDR1 reads MNHNS; CDR2 reads SASEGT.